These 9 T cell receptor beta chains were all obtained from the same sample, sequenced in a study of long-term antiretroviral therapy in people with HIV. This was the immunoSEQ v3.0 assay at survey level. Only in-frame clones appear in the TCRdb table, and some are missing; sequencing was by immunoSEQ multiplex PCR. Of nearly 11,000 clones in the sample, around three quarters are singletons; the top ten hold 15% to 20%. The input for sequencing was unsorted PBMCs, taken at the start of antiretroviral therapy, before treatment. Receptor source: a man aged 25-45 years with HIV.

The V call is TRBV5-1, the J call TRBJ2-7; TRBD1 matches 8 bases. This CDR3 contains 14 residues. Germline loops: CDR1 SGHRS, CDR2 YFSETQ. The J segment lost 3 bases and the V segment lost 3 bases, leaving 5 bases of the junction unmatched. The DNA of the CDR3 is TGCGCCAGCAGCTCCGGGACAGGCGTCTACGAGCAGTACTTC. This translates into CASSSGTGVYEQYF.

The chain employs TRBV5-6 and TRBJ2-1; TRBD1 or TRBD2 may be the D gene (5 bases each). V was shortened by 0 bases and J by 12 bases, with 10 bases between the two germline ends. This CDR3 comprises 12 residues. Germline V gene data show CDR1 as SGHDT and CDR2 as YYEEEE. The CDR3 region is CASSLAGLGQFF. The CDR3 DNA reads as TGTGCCAGCAGCTTGGCGGGGCTCGGGCAGTTCTTC.

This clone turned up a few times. As DNA, the CDR3 is TGTGCCAGCAGTCGGGACAGGGTAATCGGCGAGCAGTACTTC. This translates into CASSRDRVIGEQYF. V gene TRBV11-2 combines with J gene TRBJ2-7, with TRBD1 matching 9 bases. Germline V gene sequence: CDR1 SGHAT, CDR2 FQNNGV. CDR3 length: 14 residues. Germline trimming cut 6 bases from V and 6 bases from J; bases unmatched to any gene: 9. Variable domain in full (rest from reference TRBV11-2 and TRBJ2-7): EAGVAQSPRYKIIEKRQSVAFWCNPISGHATLYWYQQILGQGPKLLIQFQNNGVVDDSQLPKDRFSAERLKGVDSTLKIQPAKLEDSAVYLCASSRDRVIGEQYFGPGTRLTVT.

CDR3 sequence: CASSHSGQLYEQYF. The CDR3, as DNA: TGTGCCAGCAGTCATTCGGGACAATTGTACGAGCAGTACTTC. V usage is TRBV6-5 and J usage is TRBJ2-7; weak D call: TRBD1 (6 bases). Per the germline V gene, CDR1 is MNHEY and CDR2 is SVGAGI. The CDR3 is 14 amino acids. Trimming shortened V by 5 bases and J by 4 bases, and 15 bases separated the two germline ends.

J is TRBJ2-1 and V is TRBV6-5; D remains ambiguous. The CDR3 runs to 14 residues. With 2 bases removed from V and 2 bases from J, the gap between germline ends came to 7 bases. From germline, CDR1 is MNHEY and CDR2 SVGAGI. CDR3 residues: CASSYPGPYNEQFF. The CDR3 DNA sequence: TGTGCCAGCAGTTACCCCGGCCCCTACAATGAGCAGTTCTTC.

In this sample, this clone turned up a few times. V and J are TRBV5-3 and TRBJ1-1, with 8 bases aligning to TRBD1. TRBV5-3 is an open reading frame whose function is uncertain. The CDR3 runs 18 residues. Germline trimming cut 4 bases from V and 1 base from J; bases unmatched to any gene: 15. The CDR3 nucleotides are TGTGCCAGAAGCAAAGATCCGGGACAGGTGAGGGAGAACACTGAAGCTTTCTTT. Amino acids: CARSKDPGQVRENTEAFF.

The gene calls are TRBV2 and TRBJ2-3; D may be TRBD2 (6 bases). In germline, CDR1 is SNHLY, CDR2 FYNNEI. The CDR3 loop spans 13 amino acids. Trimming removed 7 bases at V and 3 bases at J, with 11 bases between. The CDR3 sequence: CASTRDLTDTQYF. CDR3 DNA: TGTGCCAGCACTAGGGACTTAACAGATACGCAGTATTTT. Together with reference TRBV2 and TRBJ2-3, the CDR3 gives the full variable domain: EPEVTQTPSHQVTQMGQEVILRCVPISNHLYFYWYRQILGQKVEFLVSFYNNEISEKSEIFDDQFSVERPDGSNFTLKIRSTKLEDSAMYFCASTRDLTDTQYFGPGTRLTVL.

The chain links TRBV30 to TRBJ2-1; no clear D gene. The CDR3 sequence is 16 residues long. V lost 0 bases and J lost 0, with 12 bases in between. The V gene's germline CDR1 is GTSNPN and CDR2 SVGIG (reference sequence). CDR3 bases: TGTGCCTGGAGTGTCGCTGCATTATCCTCCTACAATGAGCAGTTCTTC. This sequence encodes CAWSVAALSSYNEQFF.

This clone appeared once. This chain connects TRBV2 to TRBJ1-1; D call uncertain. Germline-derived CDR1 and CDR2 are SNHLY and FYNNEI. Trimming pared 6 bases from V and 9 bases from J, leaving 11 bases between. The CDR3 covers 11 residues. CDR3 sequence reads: CASRVQTQAFF. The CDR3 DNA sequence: TGTGCCAGCAGGGTCCAGACCCAAGCTTTCTTT.